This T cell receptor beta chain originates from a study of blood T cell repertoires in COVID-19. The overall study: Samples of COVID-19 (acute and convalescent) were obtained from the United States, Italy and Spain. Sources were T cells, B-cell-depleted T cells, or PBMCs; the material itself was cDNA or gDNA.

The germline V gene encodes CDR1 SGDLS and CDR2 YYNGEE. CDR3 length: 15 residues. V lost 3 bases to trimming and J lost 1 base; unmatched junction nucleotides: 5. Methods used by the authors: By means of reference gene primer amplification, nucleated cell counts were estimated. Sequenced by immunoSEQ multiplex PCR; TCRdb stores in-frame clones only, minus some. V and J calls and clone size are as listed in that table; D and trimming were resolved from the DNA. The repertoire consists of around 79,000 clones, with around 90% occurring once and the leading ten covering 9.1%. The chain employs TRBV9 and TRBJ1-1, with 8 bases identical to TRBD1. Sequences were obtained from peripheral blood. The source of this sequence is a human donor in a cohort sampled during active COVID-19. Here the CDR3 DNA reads TGTGCCAGCAGCGCGACCGGGACAGGGAACACTGAAGCTTTCTTT. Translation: CASSATGTGNTEAFF.